This is a list of T cell receptor beta chains from one sample in a study of cytomegalovirus exposure and HLA in healthy donors. The method was immunoSEQ multiplex PCR; TCRdb's version includes in-frame clones alone and lacks a portion of them. The sample lists about 73,000 clones; roughly 95% were seen once. The sample consisted of PBMCs. The receptors were gathered from a man between 18 and 29 years old in good health and CMV-seronegative. The CDR3 runs from the conserved cysteine through the conserved F or W. D genes are given only for firm matches. Clone size is shown for a subset of rows, as once, few, many or a class of expanded clone.

>TRBV6-4|NA|NA|TRBJ1-2
CASSDSRPDHWRERGYTF
TGTGCCAGCAGTGACTCGAGACCCGACCATTGGCGGGAACGAGGCTACACCTTC
>TRBV5-6|NA|NA|TRBJ1-2
CASSLAGFYGYTF
TGTGCCAGCAGCTTGGCAGGGTTTTATGGCTACACCTTC
>TRBV5-1|NA|NA|TRBJ1-2
CASNPQPGWIYGYTF
TGCGCCAGCAACCCGCAGCCGGGGTGGATCTATGGCTACACCTTC
>TRBV29-1|TRBD1|NA|TRBJ1-3
CSVGGQSSGNTIYF
TGCAGCGTTGGGGGACAGAGCTCTGGAAACACCATATATTTT
>TRBV9|NA|NA|TRBJ1-2
CASSPSPEEGYMYGYTF
TGTGCCAGCAGCCCATCACCTGAGGAGGGGTATATGTATGGCTACACCTTC
>TRBV6-1|NA|NA|TRBJ1-5
CASSEPKLSRNQPQHF
TGTGCCAGCAGTGAACCTAAGCTTTCCCGCAATCAGCCCCAGCATTTT
>TRBV14|TRBD1|few|TRBJ2-3
CASSQAGGRGDTQYF
TGTGCCAGCAGCCAAGCAGGGGGACGTGGAGATACGCAGTATTTT
>TRBV7-6|NA|NA|TRBJ2-5
CASSLAGGTQYF
TGTGCCAGCAGCTTAGCGGGGGGTACCCAGTACTTC
>TRBV4-3|NA|NA|TRBJ1-1
CASSQDRITEAFF
TGCGCCAGCAGCCAAGATAGAATCACTGAAGCTTTCTTT
>TRBV7-8|TRBD2|NA|TRBJ2-1
CASGPSGGLQVYNEQFF
TGTGCCAGCGGGCCTTCGGGGGGACTCCAAGTATACAATGAGCAGTTCTTC
>TRBV30|TRBD1|NA|TRBJ2-3
CAWAKGQNGLDTQYF
TGTGCCTGGGCTAAGGGACAGAATGGGCTTGATACGCAGTATTTT
>TRBV11-1|NA|NA|TRBJ1-2
CASSLSEDGYTF
TGTGCCAGCAGCTTAAGTGAGGATGGCTACACCTTC
>TRBV30|NA|NA|TRBJ1-4
CAWSVQGVGEKLFF
TGTGCCTGGAGTGTACAGGGAGTAGGAGAAAAACTGTTTTTT
>TRBV6-1|NA|NA|TRBJ1-2
CASSEVGQLNYGYTF
TGTGCCAGCAGTGAAGTAGGACAGCTAAACTATGGCTACACCTTC
>TRBV29-1|NA|once|TRBJ1-1
CSVEALGWGADTEAFF
TGCAGCGTTGAAGCCCTAGGGTGGGGCGCGGACACTGAAGCTTTCTTT
>TRBV11-2|NA|NA|TRBJ1-2
CASSPQDGSYGYTF
TGTGCCAGCAGCCCACAGGACGGATCCTATGGCTACACCTTC
>TRBV5-6|NA|NA|TRBJ2-7
CASSWTRHTYEQYF
TGTGCCAGCAGCTGGACACGCCATACCTACGAGCAGTACTTC
>TRBV7-3|NA|NA|TRBJ1-5
CASSLRAGSNQPQHF
TGTGCCAGCAGCTTAAGGGCAGGGTCGAATCAGCCCCAGCATTTT
>TRBV19|NA|NA|TRBJ1-1
CASSIDGAGSFYTEAFF
TGTGCCAGTAGTATAGATGGAGCGGGTTCCTTCTACACTGAAGCTTTCTTT
>TRBV28|TRBD1|NA|TRBJ1-2
CASSPTGQSYGYTF
TGTGCCAGCAGTCCCACGGGACAGTCCTATGGCTACACCTTC
>TRBV28|NA|once|TRBJ1-2
CASSQNYGYTF
TGTGCCAGCAGCCAAAACTATGGCTACACCTTC